Shown below are 7 T cell receptor beta chains from a single sample sequenced in a study of cytotoxic CD8 clonotypes in ibrutinib-treated CLL. Clones were sequenced by immunoSEQ multiplex PCR, and TCRdb holds only the in-frame ones, with some missing. The data show 250,000 to 350,000 clones, roughly four fifths seen once. This sample comprised PBMCs, obtained at disease progression, from a patient treated with ibrutinib. The origin of the receptors is a human donor with chronic lymphocytic leukemia.

V and J are TRBV7-2 and TRBJ2-5; 8 bases line up with TRBD2. Germline V lookup: CDR1 SGHTA, CDR2 FQGNSA. V trimming: 3 bases; J trimming: 7 bases; junction bases outside the gene matches: 10. The length of the CDR3 is 15 residues. CDR3 region: CASSFLSSGWWTQYF. The CDR3 DNA reads TGTGCCAGCAGCTTCCTATCTAGCGGGTGGTGGACCCAGTACTTC.

The chain carries TRBV5-4 and TRBJ2-7, with 8 positions matching TRBD1. V dropped 4 bases and J dropped 1; count of bases not matched to a gene: 10. Germline CDR1 and CDR2: SGHNT and YYREEE (reference sequence). The CDR3 runs 16 residues. The CDR3 protein is CASSAAGTGRSYEQYF. The CDR3, as DNA: TGTGCCAGCAGCGCGGCCGGGACAGGCCGATCCTACGAGCAGTACTTC.

The chain is built from TRBV29-1 and TRBJ1-4; D is possibly TRBD1 (6 bases). The CDR3 sequence is 13 residues long. The germline V gene encodes CDR1 SQVTM and CDR2 ANQGSEA. V dropped 3 bases and J dropped 5 bases, with 10 bases sitting between them. The CDR3 DNA reads as TGCAGCGTTGAGGACAGATCAAATGAAAAACTGTTTTTT. This encodes CSVEDRSNEKLFF. Full variable domain (outside the CDR3, taken from reference TRBV29-1 and TRBJ1-4): SAVISQKPSRDICQRGTSLTIQCQVDSQVTMMFWYRQQPGQSLTLIATANQGSEATYESGFVIDKFPISRPNLTFSTLTVSNMSPEDSSIYLCSVEDRSNEKLFFGSGTQLSVL.

This clone was picked up a small number of times. The genes are TRBV27 and TRBJ1-5; TRBD1 agrees at 7 bases. Germline assignment: CDR1 MNHEY and CDR2 SMNVEV (reference sequence). The ends lost 4 bases at V and 6 bases at J; junction bases unmatched: 6. This CDR3 is built from 14 residues. The CDR3 nucleotides are TGTGCCAGCAGTTCCCGACAGGGAAGTCAGCCCCAGCATTTT. The encoded protein is CASSSRQGSQPQHF.

This clone was recorded a few times. This chain connects TRBV19 to TRBJ2-7; 7 bases are shared with TRBD1. V was pared by 3 bases and J by 8 bases, with 4 bases of the junction left unmatched. The CDR3 has 12 residues. Looked up from germline, CDR1 is LNHDA and CDR2 is SQIVND (reference sequence). CDR3 residues: CASSITQGKQYF. The CDR3 DNA reads TGTGCCAGTAGTATCACACAGGGGAAGCAGTACTTC.

The rearrangement uses TRBV25-1 and TRBJ2-5, with 10 bases lining up with TRBD2. From germline, CDR1 is MGHDK and CDR2 SYGVNS. With 5 bases clipped from V and 1 base from J, the junction kept 7 bases outside the gene matches. The CDR3 runs to 16 residues. CDR3 in amino acids: CASSLRLAGLQETQYF. The CDR3, as DNA: TGTGCCAGCAGTCTACGACTAGCGGGCCTCCAAGAGACCCAGTACTTC.

The rearrangement links TRBV5-8 to TRBJ1-2, with D unresolved. The CDR3 is made up of 15 amino acids. Trimming removed 0 bases at V and 2 bases at J, with 11 bases between. Germline V gene data show CDR1 as SGHTS and CDR2 as YDEGEE. The CDR3 bases are TGTGCCAGCAGCTTGGTTGGCCAGGCGAACTATGGCTACACCTTC. The encoded protein is CASSLVGQANYGYTF.